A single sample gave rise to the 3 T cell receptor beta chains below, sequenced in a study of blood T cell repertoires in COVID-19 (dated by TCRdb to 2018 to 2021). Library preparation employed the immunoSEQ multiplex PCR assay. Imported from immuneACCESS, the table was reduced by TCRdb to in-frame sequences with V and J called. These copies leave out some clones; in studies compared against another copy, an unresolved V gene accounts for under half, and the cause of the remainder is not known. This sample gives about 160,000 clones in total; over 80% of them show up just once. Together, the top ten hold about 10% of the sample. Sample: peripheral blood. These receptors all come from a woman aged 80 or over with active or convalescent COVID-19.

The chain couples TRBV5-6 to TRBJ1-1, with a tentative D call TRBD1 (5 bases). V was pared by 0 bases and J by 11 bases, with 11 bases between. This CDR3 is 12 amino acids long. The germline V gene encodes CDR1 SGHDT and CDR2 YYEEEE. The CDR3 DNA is TGTGCCAGCAGCTTGGACCGGGGGACGGCTTTCTTT. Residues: CASSLDRGTAFF.

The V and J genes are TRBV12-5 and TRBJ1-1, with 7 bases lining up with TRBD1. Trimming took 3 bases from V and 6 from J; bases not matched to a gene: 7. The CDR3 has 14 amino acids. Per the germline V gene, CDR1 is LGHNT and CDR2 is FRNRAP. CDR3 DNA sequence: TGTGCTAGTGGTTTAGGGGGCCCCGGAGCTGAAGCTTTCTTT. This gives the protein CASGLGGPGAEAFF.

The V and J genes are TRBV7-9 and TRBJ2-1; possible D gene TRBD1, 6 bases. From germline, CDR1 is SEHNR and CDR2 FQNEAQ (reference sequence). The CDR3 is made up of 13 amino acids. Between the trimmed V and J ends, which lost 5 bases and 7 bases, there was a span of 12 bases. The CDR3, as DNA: TGTGCCAGCAGCCTTCTTCAGGGGAATGAGCAGTTCTTC. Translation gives CASSLLQGNEQFF. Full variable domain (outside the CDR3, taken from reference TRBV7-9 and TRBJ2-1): DTGVSQNPRHKITKRGQNVTFRCDPISEHNRLYWYRQTLGQGPEFLTYFQNEAQLEKSRLLSDRFSAERPKGSFSTLEIQRTEQGDSAMYLCASSLLQGNEQFFGPGTRLTVL.